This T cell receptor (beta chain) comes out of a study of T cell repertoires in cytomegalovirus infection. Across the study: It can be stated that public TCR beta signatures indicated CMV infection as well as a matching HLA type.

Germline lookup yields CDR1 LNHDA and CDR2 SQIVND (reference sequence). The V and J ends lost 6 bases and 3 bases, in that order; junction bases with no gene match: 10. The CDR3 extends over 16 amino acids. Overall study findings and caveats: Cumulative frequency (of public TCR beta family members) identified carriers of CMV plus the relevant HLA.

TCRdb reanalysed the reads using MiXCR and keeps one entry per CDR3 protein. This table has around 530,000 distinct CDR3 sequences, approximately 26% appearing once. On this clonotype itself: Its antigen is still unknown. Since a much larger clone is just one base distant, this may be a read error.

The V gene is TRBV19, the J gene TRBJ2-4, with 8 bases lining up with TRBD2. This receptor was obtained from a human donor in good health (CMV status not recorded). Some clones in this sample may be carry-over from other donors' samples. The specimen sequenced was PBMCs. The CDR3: CASRTRRGVGKNIQYF. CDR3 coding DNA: TGTGCCAGTAGAACCCGGCGGGGGGTTGGCAAAAACATTCAGTACTTC.